The rows below give T cell receptor beta chains drawn from one sample of a study of blood T cell repertoires in COVID-19. The method was immunoSEQ multiplex PCR; TCRdb's version includes in-frame clones alone and lacks a portion of them. The table lists approximately 100,000 clones, roughly 80% of them singletons. The sample comprised peripheral blood. The receptors were sampled from a woman between 55 and 75 years old with acute or convalescent COVID-19. CDR3s include the opening cysteine and the closing phenylalanine or tryptophan. The D gene is left open where the match is weak. The size of a clone is reported for some rows only, either as once, few or many, or as a class for expanded clones.

V gene: TRBV11-3; D gene: TRBD1; CDR3 length: 17; clone size: .; J gene: TRBJ2-2; CDR3 DNA: TGTGCCAGCAGCTGGGATTCAGGGGGCCTGAACACCGGGGAGCTGTTTTTT; CDR3 protein: CASSWDSGGLNTGELFF
V gene: TRBV11-2; D gene: TRBD1; CDR3 length: 14; clone size: .; J gene: TRBJ2-2; CDR3 DNA: TGTGCCAGCAGCCTTCAGGGGGCCACCGGGGAGCTGTTTTTT; CDR3 protein: CASSLQGATGELFF
V gene: TRBV27; D gene: TRBD2; CDR3 length: 16; clone size: .; J gene: TRBJ2-7; CDR3 DNA: TGTGCCAGCAGTTTTTCTAAACTAGCGGGAGACTACGAGCAGTACTTC; CDR3 protein: CASSFSKLAGDYEQYF
V gene: TRBV3-1/TRBV3-2; D gene: TRBD1; CDR3 length: 14; clone size: few; J gene: TRBJ1-6; CDR3 DNA: TGTGCCAGCAGCCACCCACAGGGGAATTCACCCCTCCACTTT; CDR3 protein: CASSHPQGNSPLHF
V gene: TRBV28; D gene: .; CDR3 length: 15; clone size: .; J gene: TRBJ2-7; CDR3 DNA: TGTGCCAGCGGGGCAAAGGACCGAAGGGGCTACGAGCAGTACTTC; CDR3 protein: CASGAKDRRGYEQYF
V gene: TRBV28; D gene: .; CDR3 length: 14; clone size: .; J gene: TRBJ1-5; CDR3 DNA: TGTGCCAGCAGTCCTCGCCAGGGGCGGCAGCCCCAGCATTTT; CDR3 protein: CASSPRQGRQPQHF
V gene: TRBV6-2/TRBV6-3; D gene: .; CDR3 length: 18; clone size: once; J gene: TRBJ2-1; CDR3 DNA: TGTGCCAGCAGCCCCCCTTATTTTAGTGGGAGCCTTATCCATGAGCAGTTCTTC; CDR3 protein: CASSPPYFSGSLIHEQFF
V gene: TRBV5-4; D gene: TRBD2; CDR3 length: 14; clone size: .; J gene: TRBJ2-7; CDR3 DNA: TGTGCCAGCAGCTTTACCGGGACTAGCGGGGGGATGTACTTC; CDR3 protein: CASSFTGTSGGMYF
V gene: TRBV27; D gene: TRBD2; CDR3 length: 18; clone size: .; J gene: TRBJ2-3; CDR3 DNA: TGTGCCAGCAGGTATCCTAGCGGGAGGGGGAATGGCACAGATACGCAGTATTTT; CDR3 protein: CASRYPSGRGNGTDTQYF
V gene: TRBV3-1/TRBV3-2; D gene: TRBD1; CDR3 length: 14; clone size: .; J gene: TRBJ2-1; CDR3 DNA: TGTGCCAGCAGCCAAGAGAAGGGGGCCAATGAGCAGTTCTTC; CDR3 protein: CASSQEKGANEQFF
V gene: TRBV10-2; D gene: TRBD1; CDR3 length: 15; clone size: .; J gene: TRBJ1-1; CDR3 DNA: TGCGCCACCTCCTTCCAGAGGAGGGGGCACACTGAAGCTTTCTTT; CDR3 protein: CATSFQRRGHTEAFF
V gene: TRBV10-3; D gene: TRBD2; CDR3 length: 13; clone size: once; J gene: TRBJ2-1; CDR3 DNA: TGTGCCATTGGACTAGCGGGAGTAGAAGAGCAGTTCTTC; CDR3 protein: CAIGLAGVEEQFF
V gene: TRBV5-4; D gene: TRBD2; CDR3 length: 16; clone size: .; J gene: TRBJ2-3; CDR3 DNA: TGTGCCAGCAGCCCAACGCAGCGGGGGGCCACAGATACGCAGTATTTT; CDR3 protein: CASSPTQRGATDTQYF
V gene: TRBV10-2; D gene: .; CDR3 length: 13; clone size: .; J gene: TRBJ1-2; CDR3 DNA: TGCGCCAGCAGTGAGGTACAGACCTATGGCTACACCTTC; CDR3 protein: CASSEVQTYGYTF
V gene: TRBV7-2; D gene: .; CDR3 length: 13; clone size: .; J gene: TRBJ1-5; CDR3 DNA: TGTGCCAGCAGCCCAACCAGACAGCAGCCCCAGCATTTT; CDR3 protein: CASSPTRQQPQHF
V gene: TRBV6-4; D gene: TRBD1; CDR3 length: 14; clone size: .; J gene: TRBJ1-6; CDR3 DNA: TGTGCCAGCAGGACAGGGGGCTATAATTCACCCCTCCACTTT; CDR3 protein: CASRTGGYNSPLHF
V gene: TRBV28; D gene: .; CDR3 length: 15; clone size: .; J gene: TRBJ1-5; CDR3 DNA: TGTGCCAGCAGCAGCCAGGGGATTAGCAATCAGCCCCAGCATTTT; CDR3 protein: CASSSQGISNQPQHF
V gene: TRBV9; D gene: TRBD2; CDR3 length: 14; clone size: .; J gene: TRBJ2-7; CDR3 DNA: TGTGCCAGCAGCGCCTACGGGACTAGCGGCGAGCAGTACTTC; CDR3 protein: CASSAYGTSGEQYF
V gene: TRBV28; D gene: .; CDR3 length: 15; clone size: .; J gene: TRBJ2-7; CDR3 DNA: TGTGCCAGCAGCCGGAGCGGTTCGGGATCCTACGAGCAGTACTTC; CDR3 protein: CASSRSGSGSYEQYF
V gene: TRBV28; D gene: .; CDR3 length: 14; clone size: .; J gene: TRBJ1-1; CDR3 DNA: TGTGCCAGCATATCTCTACCCATGAACACTGAAGCTTTCTTT; CDR3 protein: CASISLPMNTEAFF
V gene: TRBV4-1; D gene: TRBD1; CDR3 length: 15; clone size: .; J gene: TRBJ2-3; CDR3 DNA: TGCGCCAGCAGCCAAACGGGACAGAACACAGATACGCAGTATTTT; CDR3 protein: CASSQTGQNTDTQYF
V gene: TRBV18; D gene: TRBD2; CDR3 length: 18; clone size: .; J gene: TRBJ2-1; CDR3 DNA: TGTGCCAGCTCACCACCGAACAGCGGGATCAGCTCCTACAATGAGCAGTTCTTC; CDR3 protein: CASSPPNSGISSYNEQFF
V gene: TRBV5-6; D gene: .; CDR3 length: 14; clone size: .; J gene: TRBJ2-6; CDR3 DNA: TGTGCCAGCAGCCCGCCGGGGGGGGCCAACGTCCTGACTTTC; CDR3 protein: CASSPPGGANVLTF
V gene: TRBV19; D gene: .; CDR3 length: 14; clone size: .; J gene: TRBJ1-5; CDR3 DNA: TGTGCCAGTAGTTTGGACAGATACAATCAGCCCCAGCATTTT; CDR3 protein: CASSLDRYNQPQHF
V gene: TRBV28; D gene: TRBD1; CDR3 length: 13; clone size: few; J gene: TRBJ1-1; CDR3 DNA: TGTGCCAGCCAGCCATACAGGGGTACTGAAGCTTTCTTT; CDR3 protein: CASQPYRGTEAFF
V gene: TRBV11-2; D gene: TRBD1; CDR3 length: 15; clone size: .; J gene: TRBJ1-5; CDR3 DNA: TGTGCCAGCAGCCAGGGACAGGCCTTCAATCAGCCCCAGCATTTT; CDR3 protein: CASSQGQAFNQPQHF
V gene: TRBV19; D gene: .; CDR3 length: 14; clone size: few; J gene: TRBJ1-6; CDR3 DNA: TGTGCCAGTACGGGGGGCAGAAGATATTCACCCCTCCACTTT; CDR3 protein: CASTGGRRYSPLHF
V gene: TRBV7-9; D gene: .; CDR3 length: 15; clone size: .; J gene: TRBJ2-5; CDR3 DNA: TGTGCCAGCAGCTTGGGTACAGGGCAGAAAGAGACCCAGTACTTC; CDR3 protein: CASSLGTGQKETQYF
V gene: TRBV9; D gene: TRBD1; CDR3 length: 19; clone size: .; J gene: TRBJ1-1; CDR3 DNA: TGTGCCAGCAGCGTAGCAGGGACAGGGGTTTCGATCGTGAACACTGAAGCTTTCTTT; CDR3 protein: CASSVAGTGVSIVNTEAFF
V gene: TRBV6-5; D gene: TRBD2; CDR3 length: 16; clone size: few; J gene: TRBJ2-7; CDR3 DNA: TGTGCCAGCAGTTACTCGGTGGGAGCGGGGCGATACGAGCAGTACTTC; CDR3 protein: CASSYSVGAGRYEQYF
V gene: TRBV15; D gene: .; CDR3 length: 14; clone size: .; J gene: TRBJ2-7; CDR3 DNA: TGTGCCACCAGCAGGGGGGGACAGTCCTACGAGCAGTACTTC; CDR3 protein: CATSRGGQSYEQYF
V gene: TRBV5-1; D gene: .; CDR3 length: 15; clone size: .; J gene: TRBJ2-1; CDR3 DNA: TGCGCCAGCAGCCCCAGGGGTGGGTACACCGATGAGCAGTTCTTC; CDR3 protein: CASSPRGGYTDEQFF
V gene: TRBV19; D gene: .; CDR3 length: 15; clone size: .; J gene: TRBJ2-1; CDR3 DNA: TGTGCCAGTAGCCTACAGTTCGGCTCCTACAATGAGCAGTTCTTC; CDR3 protein: CASSLQFGSYNEQFF
V gene: TRBV6-5; D gene: TRBD1; CDR3 length: 15; clone size: .; J gene: TRBJ1-6; CDR3 DNA: TGTGCCAGCAGTGACTCAGGGGGCTTGGGTTCACCCCTCCACTTT; CDR3 protein: CASSDSGGLGSPLHF